The entry that follows covers one TCR beta chain sequence. The data were obtained in a study of shared T cell receptors in the human thymus. Trimming took off 7 bases at V and 4 bases at J, with 24 bases between the two ends. This CDR3 has 17 amino acids. From germline, CDR1 is SNHLY and CDR2 FYNNEI. Profiled with immunoSEQ multiplex PCR; TCRdb holds only in-frame clones, not every one. The table includes hundreds of thousands of clones, roughly 86% detected once. This same sample was also taken into another study, of human thymus T cells. From that report: Donor material was obtained from healthy Finnish infants undergoing corrective surgery for congenital heart defects.

This clonotype was obtained from a boy younger than two with a congenital heart defect. This rearrangement joins TRBV2 to TRBJ2-3; D is possibly TRBD2 (6 bases). The specimen sequenced was thymocytes. CDR3 nucleotide sequence: TGTGCCAGCACCCAGTCCCCGATAGCGGACCCCTCAGATACGCAGTATTTT. Its translation is CASTQSPIADPSDTQYF.